This TCR beta chain derives from a study of metastatic and nonmetastatic thyroid tumors. The wider study: Repertoires from blood and tumor or nodule tissue of malignant and benign thyroid patients were compared. Notes on the study in general: For both blood and tumor, malignant thyroid tumors reportedly showed significantly higher TCR beta diversity than benign nodules did.

This clone was picked up many times. No antigen is known for it. Thyroid surgery had not been preceded by any treatment in any patient. Authors' processing steps: A papillary thyroid cancer distant-metastasis classifier was built from CDR3 differences across clinicopathological groups. TCRdb re-clonotyped the PCR reads via MiXCR. The V and J calls shown here were made by TCRdb, not taken from the authors' results. The table shows approximately 82,000 clones, with around 12% occurring only once. Germline-derived CDR1 and CDR2 are SGHNT and YENEEA. V gave up 1 base and J gave up 4 bases, with 16 bases separating them. The CDR3 consists of 16 residues.

The chain links TRBV11-3 to TRBJ1-2; D is ambiguous. This TCR came from a female donor with papillary thyroid cancer or a benign thyroid nodule (not recorded which). Some clones in this sample may be carry-over from other donors' samples. Sequenced: tumor tissue. CDR3 region: CASSLVVAAGSYGYTF. CDR3 DNA sequence: TGTGCCAGCAGCTTAGTAGTAGCAGCCGGGAGCTATGGCTACACCTTC.